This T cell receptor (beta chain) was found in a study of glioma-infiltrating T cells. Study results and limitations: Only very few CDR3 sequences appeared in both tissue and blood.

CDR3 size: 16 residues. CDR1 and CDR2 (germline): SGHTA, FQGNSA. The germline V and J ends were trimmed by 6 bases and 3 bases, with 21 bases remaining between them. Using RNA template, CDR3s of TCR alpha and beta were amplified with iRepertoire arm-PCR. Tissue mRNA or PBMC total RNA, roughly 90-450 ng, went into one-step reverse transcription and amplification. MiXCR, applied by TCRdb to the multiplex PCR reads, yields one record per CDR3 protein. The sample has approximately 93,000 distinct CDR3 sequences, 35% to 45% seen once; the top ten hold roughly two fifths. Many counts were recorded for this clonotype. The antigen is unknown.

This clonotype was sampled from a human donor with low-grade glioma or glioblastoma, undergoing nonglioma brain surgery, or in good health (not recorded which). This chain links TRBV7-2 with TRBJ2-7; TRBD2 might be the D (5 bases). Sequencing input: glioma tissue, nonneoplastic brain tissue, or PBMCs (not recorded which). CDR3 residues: CASRINTGSPFYEQYF. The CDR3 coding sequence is TGTGCCAGCAGGATAAATACGGGATCGCCTTTCTACGAGCAGTACTTC.